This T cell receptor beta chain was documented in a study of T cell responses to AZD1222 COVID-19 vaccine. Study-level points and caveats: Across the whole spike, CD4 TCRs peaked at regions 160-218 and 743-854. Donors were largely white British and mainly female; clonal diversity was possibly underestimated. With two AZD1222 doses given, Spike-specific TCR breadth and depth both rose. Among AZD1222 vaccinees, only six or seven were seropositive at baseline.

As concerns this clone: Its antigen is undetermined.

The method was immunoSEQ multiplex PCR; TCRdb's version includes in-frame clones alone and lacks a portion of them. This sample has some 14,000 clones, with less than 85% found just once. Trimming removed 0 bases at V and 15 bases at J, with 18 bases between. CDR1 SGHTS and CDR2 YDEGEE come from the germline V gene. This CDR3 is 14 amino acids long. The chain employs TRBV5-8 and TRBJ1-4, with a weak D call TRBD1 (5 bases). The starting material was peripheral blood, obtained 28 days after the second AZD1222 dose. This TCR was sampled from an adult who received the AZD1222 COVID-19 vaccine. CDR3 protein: CASSLGQGRAAVFF. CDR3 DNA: TGTGCCAGCAGCTTGGGGCAGGGACGAGCCGCGGTGTTTTTT.